The next 17 T cell receptor beta chains were all read from a single sample in a study of T cells in Graves' hyperthyroidism and ophthalmopathy. Amplification targeted TCR beta CDR3 regions from RNA transcripts. A first-round RT-PCR of the TCR CDR3 used the HTBI primer set. Each CDR3 protein is one row after TCRdb ran MiXCR on the multiplex PCR reads. The sample records roughly 280,000 distinct CDR3 sequences, about 15% being singletons. Sequenced sample: blood. The receptors here all came from a woman in her sixties with Graves' ophthalmopathy.

V usage is TRBV19 and J usage is TRBJ2-7; 7 bases are a match to TRBD2. Germline V lookup: CDR1 LNHDA, CDR2 SQIVND (reference sequence). V lost 3 bases to trimming and J lost 3 bases; unmatched junction nucleotides: 2. The CDR3 sequence is 13 residues long. The CDR3 spells CASSIPGGYEQYF. In DNA, the CDR3 is TGTGCCAGTAGTATCCCGGGGGGCTACGAGCAGTACTTC.

The chain carries TRBV19 and TRBJ2-5, with 9 nucleotides matching TRBD1. V shed 5 bases, J shed 7 bases, and the junction held 11 bases outside the gene matches. Germline values: CDR1 LNHDA, CDR2 SQIVND (reference sequence). The CDR3 has 15 residues. The CDR3 DNA reads as TGTGCCAGTAGTCTGCGACAGGGGGGATTAGGGACCCAGTACTTC. This sequence encodes CASSLRQGGLGTQYF.

This clonotype came up many times. V and J are TRBV2 and TRBJ2-2; D is perhaps TRBD2 (6 bases). The CDR3 is made up of 14 amino acids. Germline V gene data show CDR1 as SNHLY and CDR2 as FYNNEI. V was shortened by 7 bases and J by 0 bases, with 9 bases between the two germline ends. The CDR3 here is CASTKRANTGELFF. The CDR3 coding sequence is TGTGCCAGCACCAAGCGGGCGAACACCGGGGAGCTGTTTTTT.

This clonotype appeared a few times. The chain's CDR3 is CASSPRDYYNSPLHF. CDR3 coding DNA: TGTGCCAGCAGCCCCCGGGACTACTATAATTCACCCCTCCACTTT. The chain has TRBV3-1 and TRBJ1-6; maybe TRBD1 (5 bases). This CDR3 comprises 15 residues. V shed 4 bases and J shed 3 bases, with 10 bases lying between them. Germline V gene data show CDR1 as LGHDT and CDR2 as YNNKEL (reference sequence).

This clonotype was seen a handful of times. This sequence joins TRBV7-9 and TRBJ2-5; TRBD1 matches 11 bases. Germline CDR1 SEHNR, CDR2 FQNEAQ (reference sequence). After removal of 5 bases from V and 0 bases from J, the junction contained 8 bases not matched to a gene. CDR3 size: 17 residues. Here the CDR3 reads CASSGSRGQGDQETQYF. The CDR3 nucleotides read TGTGCCAGCAGCGGGAGTCGGGGACAGGGGGACCAAGAGACCCAGTACTTC. Full variable domain (rest looked up from reference TRBV7-9 and TRBJ2-5): DTGVSQNPRHKITKRGQNVTFRCDPISEHNRLYWYRQTLGQGPEFLTYFQNEAQLEKSRLLSDRFSAERPKGSFSTLEIQRTEQGDSAMYLCASSGSRGQGDQETQYFGPGTRLLVL.

The genes are TRBV9 and TRBJ2-1, with D unclear. The CDR3 length is 15 residues. V lost 2 bases and J 6 bases, leaving 15 bases between the germline ends. Per the germline V gene, CDR1 is SGDLS and CDR2 is YYNGEE. The CDR3 region is CASSVSPAALNEQFF. The CDR3 DNA sequence: TGTGCCAGCAGCGTCTCCCCAGCAGCCCTCAATGAGCAGTTCTTC.

V is TRBV20-1 and J is TRBJ1-6; D may be TRBD1 (5 bases). V was clipped by 2 bases and J by 2 bases, with 7 bases between them. Germline lookup yields CDR1 DFQATT and CDR2 SNEGSKA (reference sequence). This CDR3 is 14 amino acids long. CDR3 DNA: TGCAGTGCTAGACGGGGACCCTATAATTCACCCCTCCACTTT. Its protein is CSARRGPYNSPLHF.

About this clonotype itself: Sequence at one end of the junction differs from germline and may be a read error. The V and J genes are TRBV28 and TRBJ1-5, with 10 bases matching TRBD1. This CDR3 has 15 residues. Germline assignment: CDR1 MDHEN and CDR2 SYDVKM. CDR3 DNA: TGTACCAGCAGTCCACGGGACAGGGGAAATCAGCCCCAGCATTTT. Its translation is CTSSPRDRGNQPQHF.

In its sample, this clonotype was seen many times. The CDR3 nucleotides read TGCAGCGTTGATGGCGGAGAGAATGAAAAACTGTTTTTT. Amino acids: CSVDGGENEKLFF. This sequence joins TRBV29-1 and TRBJ1-4; D not resolved. Deletions cut 3 bases from V and 5 bases from J, with 10 bases between. From germline, CDR1 is SQVTM and CDR2 ANQGSEA. The length of the CDR3 is 13 residues.

This clonotype was seen more than once but under ten times. DNA for the CDR3: TGTGCCACTACCCGGGACAGGGTCGAAAACATTCAGTACTTC. It translates to CATTRDRVENIQYF. The V call is TRBV6-2 or TRBV6-3, the J call TRBJ2-4, with 9 bases that match TRBD1. The CDR3 extends over 14 amino acids. V was clipped by 10 bases and J by 5 bases; unmatched bases: 9. CDR1 and CDR2 (germline): MNHEY, SVGEGT.

The sample holds many counts of this clonotype. This rearrangement joins TRBV6-2 or TRBV6-3 to TRBJ2-7; D is undetermined. In germline, CDR1 is MNHEY, CDR2 SVGEGT. The CDR3 runs 15 residues. Trimming left V 0 bases short and J 2 bases short, with 11 bases between. The CDR3 protein is CASSYSTRRPYEQYF. The CDR3 DNA reads as TGTGCCAGCAGTTACTCGACCAGGAGACCCTACGAGCAGTACTTC.

This clonotype was counted many times. This chain links TRBV7-2 with TRBJ1-5; a weak D match, TRBD1 (6 bases). The germline gives CDR1 SGHTA, CDR2 FQGNSA. This CDR3 has 14 amino acids. V lost 5 bases and J lost 2, with 10 bases in between. The chain's CDR3 is CASSPRGGNQPQHF. The CDR3 region has the DNA TGTGCCAGCAGCCCCAGGGGAGGCAATCAGCCCCAGCATTTT. Variable domain in full (rest from reference TRBV7-2 and TRBJ1-5): GAGVSQSPSNKVTEKGKDVELRCDPISGHTALYWYRQSLGQGLEFLIYFQGNSAPDKSGLPSDRFSAERTGGSVSTLTIQRTQQEDSAVYLCASSPRGGNQPQHFGDGTRLSIL.

V usage is TRBV4-1 and J usage is TRBJ1-3; D is ambiguous. The CDR3 totals 16 residues. Germline V gives CDR1 MGHRA, CDR2 YSYEKL. V lost 4 bases and J lost 2, with 15 bases in between. Written as DNA, the CDR3 is TGCGCCAGCAGCCGTACTGGACCTCGTGCTGGAAACACCATATATTTT. Translating gives CASSRTGPRAGNTIYF.

The chain employs TRBV6-1 and TRBJ2-7; either TRBD1 or TRBD2 may supply D (5 bases each). V lost 10 bases and J lost 3, with 19 bases in between. The CDR3 contains 14 residues. Germline CDR1 is MNHNS and CDR2 is SASEGT. The CDR3 bases are TGTGCCACCATCCCCGGGGACGCGGGCTACGAGCAGTACTTC. It translates to CATIPGDAGYEQYF.

Ten or more counts support this clonotype. The rearrangement joins TRBV11-1 to TRBJ2-2, with D unresolved. Trimming cost V 4 bases and J 4 bases, with 4 bases left between them. Germline V CDR1 and CDR2: SGHAT, FQDESV (reference sequence). This CDR3 has 12 amino acids. CDR3 amino acids: CASSSLTGELFF. CDR3 nucleotide sequence: TGTGCCAGCAGCTCTCTCACCGGGGAGCTGTTTTTT.

This clonotype appeared many times. The CDR3 here is CASSFAGTGEADTQYF. The CDR3 DNA is TGCGCCAGCAGCTTCGCCGGGACAGGGGAGGCAGATACGCAGTATTTT. The chain has TRBV5-1 and TRBJ2-3; 10 positions match TRBD1. V was clipped by 2 bases and J by 4 bases; unmatched bases: 7. The CDR3 has 16 residues. In germline, CDR1 is SGHRS, CDR2 YFSETQ.

This clonotype was counted ten times or more. The chain links TRBV11-2 to TRBJ2-7, with D perhaps matching TRBD1 (5 bases). This CDR3 contains 16 residues. Germline-derived CDR1 and CDR2 are SGHAT and FQNNGV. The V gene lost 0 bases and the J gene lost 0 bases, with 12 bases spanning the gap. The CDR3 sequence is CASSLDPPQGSYEQYF. The CDR3 DNA sequence: TGTGCCAGCAGCTTAGATCCCCCGCAGGGCTCCTACGAGCAGTACTTC.